The 5 T cell receptor beta chains below were found in one sample sequenced in a study of regulatory T cells in long-lasting Graves disease. Time point described: newly diagnosed GD, antithyroid drugs for less than 3 months. PBMCs were the source of the RNA used for TCR sequencing. CDR3-region Arm-PCR and iRepertoire HTBI primers produced the TCR beta libraries. Each CDR3 protein gets one entry after TCRdb re-called the multiplex PCR reads with MiXCR. Of around 400,000 distinct CDR3 sequences detected, around a sixth appear once; the ten largest clones hold around a fifth. The sequences come from peripheral blood mononuclear cells (PBMCs), collected at new diagnosis, from a patient treated with antithyroid drugs. The receptors derive from a female donor with Graves disease.

This clonotype was recorded many times. The chain carries TRBV6-2 or TRBV6-3 and TRBJ1-1; maybe TRBD1 (5 bases). The germline V gene encodes CDR1 MNHEY and CDR2 SVGEGT. CDR3 length: 14 residues. Trimming left V 8 bases short and J 6 bases short, with 19 bases between. This chain's CDR3 is CASRVGHLKPEAFF. In DNA form, the CDR3 reads TGTGCCAGCCGAGTGGGGCACCTGAAACCTGAAGCTTTCTTT.

The sample holds a few counts of this clonotype. The rearrangement uses TRBV12-5 and TRBJ2-4, with a tentative D call TRBD2 (7 bases). Trimming removed 6 bases from V and 0 bases from J, with 21 bases in between. The CDR3 has 18 residues. Germline V gene lookup returns CDR1 LGHNT and CDR2 FRNRAP. This CDR3 reads CASGMRLAGDRAKNIQYF. CDR3 DNA sequence: TGTGCTAGTGGGATGCGACTAGCAGGGGATCGAGCCAAAAACATTCAGTACTTC.

This clonotype has ten or more counts. The rearrangement links TRBV4-3 to TRBJ1-2; D not certain. Trimming removed 0 bases at V and 8 bases at J, with 16 bases between. In germline, CDR1 is LGHNA, CDR2 YSLEER. The CDR3 runs 15 residues. In nucleotides, the CDR3 is TGCGCCAGCAGCCAAGATCTTACGGCCCAAAGGGGCTACACCTTC. This encodes CASSQDLTAQRGYTF.

This clonotype was picked up many times. The J gene is TRBJ2-1, the V gene TRBV6-1; D possibly corresponds to TRBD1 (6 bases). The V end lost 6 bases, the J end lost 4 bases, and 22 bases lay between the germline ends. This CDR3 is 17 amino acids long. Germline-derived CDR1 and CDR2 are MNHNS and SASEGT. The CDR3 spells CASRLSLRDKGYNEQFF. CDR3 coding DNA: TGTGCCAGCAGGCTGTCCCTCCGGGACAAAGGGTACAATGAGCAGTTCTTC.

This clonotype showed up many times. This chain joins TRBV7-2 and TRBJ2-2; D might be TRBD1 (6 bases). In germline, CDR1 is SGHTA, CDR2 FQGNSA. V was clipped by 1 base and J by 7 bases, with 13 bases between them. The CDR3 extends over 15 amino acids. CDR3 DNA: TGTGCCAGCAGCTTAGGAATGAGGGGGATCGGGGAGCTGTTTTTT. This sequence encodes CASSLGMRGIGELFF.